These 8 T cell receptor beta chains originate from one sample sequenced in a study of shared clonotypes between healthy human individuals. Some clones are missing from TCRdb's copy, which holds only in-frame ones; the method was immunoSEQ multiplex PCR. Of more than 2,000,000 clones listed, about 92% are singletons. The sequenced sample was naive CD4+ T cells from PBMCs. As to subset: CD45RA+ positively selected. Every receptor here comes from a man aged 18 to 30 in good health. Some clones in this sample may be carry-over from other donors' samples.

This clone was seen only once. The chain links TRBV4-2 to TRBJ2-5; 7 bases match TRBD2. Germline V gives CDR1 LGHNA, CDR2 YNFKEQ. CDR3 length: 13 amino acids. The trim removed 1 base at V and 5 bases at J, leaving 1 base unmatched. CDR3 loop: CASSQGGGETQYF. The CDR3, as DNA: TGTGCCAGCAGCCAAGGGGGAGGGGAGACCCAGTACTTC.

The chain is built from TRBV19 and TRBJ2-7; possible D gene TRBD1, 6 bases. The CDR3 totals 18 residues. Germline V CDR1 and CDR2: LNHDA, SQIVND (reference sequence). V lost 4 bases and J lost 5, with 27 bases in between. CDR3: CASSTKQGSGPGTNEQYF. The CDR3 nucleotides read TGTGCCAGTAGTACAAAACAGGGTTCGGGGCCGGGGACCAACGAGCAGTACTTC.

The V call is TRBV19, the J call TRBJ2-7; D might be TRBD1 or TRBD2, each matching 5 bases. The V and J ends lost 3 bases and 7 bases respectively, with 19 bases between them. The CDR3 is made up of 15 amino acids. The V gene's germline CDR1 is LNHDA and CDR2 SQIVND (reference sequence). The CDR3 bases are TGTGCCAGTAGTATTCCCGGAAGGGGAGTGGGGGAGCAGTACTTC. Translating gives CASSIPGRGVGEQYF.

This chain links TRBV5-1 with TRBJ2-7; D not certain. The CDR3 sequence is 15 residues long. Germline V gene sequence: CDR1 SGHRS, CDR2 YFSETQ. Trimming left V 0 bases short and J 0 bases short, with 10 bases between. The chain's CDR3 is CASSLDPMVSYEQYF. The CDR3 bases are TGCGCCAGCAGCTTGGATCCTATGGTCTCCTACGAGCAGTACTTC.

The chain carries TRBV7-9 and TRBJ1-2, with D possibly TRBD1 on 6 matching bases. Trimming took off 5 bases at V and 4 bases at J, with 23 bases between the two ends. Germline assignment: CDR1 SEHNR and CDR2 FQNEAQ (reference sequence). The CDR3 consists of 17 residues. The CDR3 loop is CASSPKNLPTGSYGYTF. CDR3 DNA sequence: TGTGCCAGCAGCCCTAAAAACCTCCCGACAGGCTCCTATGGCTACACCTTC.

V usage is TRBV6-5 and J usage is TRBJ2-7; D not resolved. Trimming pared 0 bases from V and 5 bases from J, leaving 11 bases between. The V gene's germline CDR1 is MNHEY and CDR2 SVGAGI. The CDR3 covers 14 residues. CDR3 nucleotides: TGTGCCAGCAGTTACTCGTTCAGCGAGGACGAGCAGTACTTC. As protein: CASSYSFSEDEQYF.

The chain employs TRBV5-8 and TRBJ2-6; 10 nucleotides agree with TRBD1. The CDR3 has 18 amino acids. Trimming at V came to 4 bases and at J to 4 bases, leaving 11 bases not matched to a gene. Germline CDR1 is SGHTS and CDR2 is YDEGEE. The CDR3 nucleotides are TGTGCCAGCAGCATCCGGGACAGGGGTCTTGCGGGGGCCAACGTCCTGACTTTC. This sequence encodes CASSIRDRGLAGANVLTF.

Here the CDR3 reads CASSPAGSSYTIYF. In DNA form, the CDR3 reads TGTGCCAGCAGCCCTGCGGGCAGTTCATACACCATATATTTT. The V gene is TRBV7-9, the J gene TRBJ1-3, with no clear D. The CDR3 sequence is 14 residues long. CDR1 and CDR2 (germline): SEHNR, FQNEAQ (reference sequence). The V and J ends lost 5 bases and 8 bases respectively, with 16 bases between them.